The 2 T cell receptor beta chains reported below all come from one sample, sequenced in a study of T cells in Graves' hyperthyroidism and ophthalmopathy. The investigators amplified TCR beta CDR3 regions from RNA transcripts. During a first-round RT-PCR of the TCR CDR3, the HTBI primer set was used. TCRdb itself ran the multiplex PCR reads through MiXCR, one entry per CDR3 protein. The sample has approximately 720,000 distinct CDR3 sequences; approximately 18% are singletons. The sequenced material came from blood. The receptor set was obtained from a woman aged 45-59 years with Graves' hyperthyroidism that later progressed to Graves' ophthalmopathy.

The rearrangement links TRBV6-5 to TRBJ1-4, with a possible D match to TRBD1 (5 bases). CDR1 and CDR2 (germline): MNHEY, SVGAGI. V lost 0 bases and J 7 bases, leaving 9 bases between the germline ends. The CDR3 spans 14 residues. As DNA, the CDR3 is TGTGCCAGCAGTTACTCGAATAGGGGTGAAAAACTGTTTTTT. Protein product: CASSYSNRGEKLFF.

Remarks on this clonotype: This sequence may be a read error, since a much larger clone differs from it by one base. The genes are TRBV3-1 and TRBJ1-2; D unclear. Germline values: CDR1 LGHDT, CDR2 YNNKEL (reference sequence). The CDR3 covers 15 residues. V was clipped by 5 bases and J by 4 bases, with 17 bases between them. In nucleotides, the CDR3 is TGTGCCAGCAGCTCGATTCGGGCAGGAGGCTATGGCTACACCTTC. Its protein is CASSSIRAGGYGYTF. Together with reference TRBV3-1 and TRBJ1-2, the CDR3 gives the full variable domain: DTAVSQTPKYLVTQMGNDKSIKCEQNLGHDTMYWYKQDSKKFLKIMFSYNNKELIINETVPNRFSPKSPDKAHLNLHINSLELGDSAVYFCASSSIRAGGYGYTFGSGTRLTVV.